Given below is one T cell receptor (beta chain) in context. Its specificity is not known. Around 9 milliliters of peripheral blood were drawn from each donor into EDTA-treated tubes. These data originate in a study of blood T cells in healthy people across ages. Study information: About one barcoded beta molecule per two T cells came from capture by template switching. General observations from the study: Long-lived donors had more naive CD4+ cells and higher diversity than aged donors.

It was with a sample-barcoded 5' primer and a J-beta primer mix that a second PCR of roughly 7 to 12 cycles was run. TCRdb independently ran MiXCR on the 5' RACE reads; one entry per CDR3 protein. The sample lists around 1,700,000 distinct CDR3 sequences, roughly 27% occurring once. Germline V gene sequence: CDR1 LGHNA, CDR2 YNFKEQ. The CDR3 totals 14 residues. V was pared by 0 bases and J by 5 bases, with 8 bases between. The TCR comes from a woman between 25 and 40 years old in good health. V is TRBV4-2 and J is TRBJ2-1; possible D gene TRBD1, 5 bases. Sequencing used blood. In nucleotides, the CDR3 is TGTGCCAGCAGCCAAGAGATGGACAACAATGAGCAGTTCTTC. Its translation: CASSQEMDNNEQFF.